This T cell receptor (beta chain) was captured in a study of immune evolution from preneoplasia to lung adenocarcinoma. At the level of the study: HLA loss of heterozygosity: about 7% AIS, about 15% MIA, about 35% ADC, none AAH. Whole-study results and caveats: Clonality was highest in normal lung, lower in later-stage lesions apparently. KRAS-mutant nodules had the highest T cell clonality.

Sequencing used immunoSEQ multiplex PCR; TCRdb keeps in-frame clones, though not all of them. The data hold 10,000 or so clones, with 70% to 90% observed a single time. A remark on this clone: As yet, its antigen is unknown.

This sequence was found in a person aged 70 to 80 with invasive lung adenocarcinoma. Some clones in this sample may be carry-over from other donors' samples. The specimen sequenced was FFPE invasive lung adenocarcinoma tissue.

The CDR3 region has the DNA TGTGCCAGCTCCTACCTCGGGACACAAGACAATGAGCAGTTCTTC. Protein sequence: CASSYLGTQDNEQFF. This sequence joins TRBV27 and TRBJ2-1, with a weak D call TRBD1 (6 bases). The CDR3 has 15 amino acids. Germline assignment: CDR1 MNHEY and CDR2 SMNVEV (reference sequence). V was clipped by 8 bases and J by 5 bases, with 19 bases between them.